The present TCR beta chain was sequenced within a study of cytomegalovirus exposure and HLA in healthy donors. The CDR3 extends over 16 amino acids. V was clipped by 2 bases and J by 5 bases; unmatched bases: 9. Germline V gives CDR1 MNHGY, CDR2 SVAAGI. Assay: immunoSEQ multiplex PCR; the TCRdb copy retains only in-frame clones and omits some. The repertoire holds hundreds of thousands of clones, with 86% as singletons. This clone was counted once. Sequences were obtained from PBMCs. The genes are TRBV6-9 and TRBJ2-7; 10 nucleotides agree with TRBD1. The receptor was isolated from a woman younger than 30 in good health and CMV-seronegative. CDR3 sequence (DNA): TGTGCCAGCAGTTATACACGTGGGGACAGGGGCCACGAGCAGTACTTC. Translating gives CASSYTRGDRGHEQYF.